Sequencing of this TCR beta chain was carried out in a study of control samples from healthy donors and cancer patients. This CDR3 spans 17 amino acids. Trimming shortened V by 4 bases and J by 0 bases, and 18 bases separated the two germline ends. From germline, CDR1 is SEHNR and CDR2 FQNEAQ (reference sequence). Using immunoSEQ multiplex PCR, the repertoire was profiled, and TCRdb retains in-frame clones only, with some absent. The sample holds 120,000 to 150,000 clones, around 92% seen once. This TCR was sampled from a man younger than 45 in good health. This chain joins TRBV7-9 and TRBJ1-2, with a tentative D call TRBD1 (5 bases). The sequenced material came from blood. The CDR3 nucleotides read TGTGCCAGCAGCTCAGCCCGACCGGGGACCACTAACTATGGCTACACCTTC. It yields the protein CASSSARPGTTNYGYTF.